These 27 T cell receptor beta chains came from one sample sequenced in a study of blood T cell repertoires in COVID-19. Only in-frame clones appear in the TCRdb table, and some are missing; sequencing was by immunoSEQ multiplex PCR. The sample contains under 100,000 clones, around 80% of which appear only once. The specimen was peripheral blood. The receptors derive from a man in his fifties or sixties with acute or convalescent COVID-19.

V gene TRBV24-1 combines with J gene TRBJ1-2; tentatively, D is TRBD1 (5 bases). The germline V gene has CDR1 KGHDR and CDR2 SFDVKD. This CDR3 has 14 residues. The V end was cut by 5 bases, the J end by 7 bases, with 16 bases between. The CDR3 nucleotides are TGTGCCACCAGTGTAGGAGGGCAGGGTGCTGGCTACACCTTC. Its protein product is CATSVGGQGAGYTF.

The chain employs TRBV19 and TRBJ2-2; D perhaps matches TRBD2 (6 bases). Germline assignment: CDR1 LNHDA and CDR2 SQIVND (reference sequence). CDR3 size: 13 residues. V was pared by 10 bases and J by 1 base, with 10 bases between. CDR3 protein: CATSGGNTGELFF. The CDR3 coding sequence is TGTGCCACCTCCGGGGGGAACACCGGGGAGCTGTTTTTT. Full variable domain (missing parts from reference TRBV19 and TRBJ2-2): DGGITQSPKYLFRKEGQNVTLSCEQNLNHDAMYWYRQDPGQGLRLIYYSQIVNDFQKGDIAEGYSVSREKKESFPLTVTSAQKNPTAFYLCATSGGNTGELFFGEGSRLTVL.

The rearrangement joins TRBV7-2 to TRBJ2-7; 8 positions agree with TRBD2. The germline V gene has CDR1 SGHTA and CDR2 FQGNSA. V was clipped by 3 bases and J by 4 bases; unmatched bases: 5. This CDR3 spans 14 amino acids. In nucleotides, the CDR3 is TGTGCCAGCAGCTTGGGCGGGGGGTTTTACGAGCAGTACTTC. Its translation: CASSLGGGFYEQYF. The whole variable domain, remainder taken from reference TRBV7-2 and TRBJ2-7, is GAGVSQSPSNKVTEKGKDVELRCDPISGHTALYWYRQSLGQGLEFLIYFQGNSAPDKSGLPSDRFSAERTGGSVSTLTIQRTQQEDSAVYLCASSLGGGFYEQYFGPGTRLTVT.

V usage is TRBV4-3 and J usage is TRBJ1-5; no reliable D call. With 2 bases removed from V and 4 bases from J, the gap between germline ends came to 6 bases. In germline, CDR1 is LGHNA, CDR2 YSLEER. This CDR3 has 13 residues. CDR3 protein: CASSQSQNQPQHF. The DNA for the CDR3 is TGCGCCAGCAGCCAATCTCAGAATCAGCCCCAGCATTTT.

The chain joins TRBV4-1 to TRBJ1-2; D perhaps matches TRBD1 (5 bases). Trimming cost V 0 bases and J 4 bases, with 15 bases left between them. The CDR3 consists of 16 residues. Germline V lookup: CDR1 MGHRA, CDR2 YSYEKL. The CDR3 nucleotides are TGCGCCAGCAGCCAAGATCTGACTCGCGGGGGCTATGGCTACACCTTC. It specifies CASSQDLTRGGYGYTF.

V usage is TRBV28 and J usage is TRBJ1-2, with TRBD1 matching over 8 bases. CDR1 MDHEN and CDR2 SYDVKM come from the germline V gene. This CDR3 has 15 residues. Unmatched junction bases numbered 14, after V lost 8 bases and J lost 6 bases. The chain's CDR3 is CASGTSRGPVNGYTF. CDR3 nucleotides: TGTGCCAGCGGGACCAGCAGGGGGCCCGTCAATGGCTACACCTTC.

The chain is built from TRBV10-3 and TRBJ2-5, with TRBD2 matching 10 bases. Germline CDR1 is ENHRY and CDR2 is SYGVKD. Unmatched junction bases numbered 8, after V lost 8 bases and J lost 5 bases. The CDR3 consists of 14 residues. In nucleotides, the CDR3 is TGTGCCATCGCGGGAGCGGGGGGGCCGGAGACCCAGTACTTC. Its translation is CAIAGAGGPETQYF.

A single count supports this clone. The V gene is TRBV5-5, the J gene TRBJ1-3; D is undetermined. CDR1 is SGHKS and CDR2 is YYEKEE in the germline V gene (reference sequence). V dropped 2 bases and J dropped 5 bases, with 11 bases sitting between them. The CDR3 has 14 residues. As DNA, the CDR3 is TGTGCCAGCAGCTTTGGAGTAAGTCGAAACACCATATATTTT. Protein product: CASSFGVSRNTIYF.

Only a few counts were recorded for this clone. V is TRBV28 and J is TRBJ1-2; no clear D. Trimming left V 2 bases short and J 7 bases short, with 14 bases between. Germline CDR1 is MDHEN and CDR2 is SYDVKM. The CDR3 is 14 amino acids. CDR3 DNA: TGTGCCAGCAGTTTAGTGAGCGGAAAGGGTGGCTACACCTTC. Its protein product is CASSLVSGKGGYTF.

The rearrangement links TRBV20-1 to TRBJ2-7; no reliable D call. CDR1 and CDR2 (germline): DFQATT, SNEGSKA (reference sequence). V was cut by 1 base and J by 3 bases, with 4 bases left in between. The CDR3 has 11 amino acids. The CDR3 DNA reads TGCAGTGCTAGAGGAGACTACGAGCAGTACTTC. Translated: CSARGDYEQYF.

The gene calls are TRBV5-1 and TRBJ1-3, with D maybe TRBD1 (6 bases). The CDR3 extends over 17 amino acids. V was pared by 3 bases and J by 4 bases, with 20 bases between. Germline V gives CDR1 SGHRS, CDR2 YFSETQ. In nucleotides, the CDR3 is TGCGCCAGCAGCTCCCGGGACACCCTAACTCCGGGAAACACCATATATTTT. Translated, it gives CASSSRDTLTPGNTIYF.

This chain connects TRBV11-3 to TRBJ2-5; 8 bases match TRBD2. This CDR3 has 16 residues. The germline V gene encodes CDR1 SGHNT and CDR2 YENEEA. After removal of 1 base from V and 5 bases from J, the junction contained 9 bases not matched to a gene. The CDR3 loop reads CASSLGTGGAAETQYF. The CDR3 nucleotides are TGTGCCAGCAGCTTAGGTACCGGGGGGGCTGCGGAGACCCAGTACTTC.

This chain joins TRBV2 and TRBJ1-5, with 9 bases matching TRBD1. J gave up 7 bases and V 5 bases, and 6 bases lay outside the gene matches. The CDR3 is 14 residues long. Germline V gene lookup returns CDR1 SNHLY and CDR2 FYNNEI. CDR3 region: CASSWDREYQPQHF. Written as DNA, the CDR3 is TGTGCCAGCAGTTGGGACAGGGAATACCAGCCCCAGCATTTT.

The chain recombines TRBV5-4 with TRBJ2-6; D is perhaps TRBD1 (6 bases). The germline CDR1 and CDR2 sequences are SGHNT and YYREEE (reference sequence). The CDR3 loop spans 16 amino acids. Trimming cost V 0 bases and J 1 base, with 8 bases left between them. CDR3 coding DNA: TGTGCCAGCAGCTTGGGAGGACAGTCTGGGGCCAACGTCCTGACTTTC. It specifies CASSLGGQSGANVLTF.

The CDR3 DNA is TGTGCCAGCAGCCGTCTAGCGACCGGATCGGGCGCAGGCACAGATACGCAGTATTTT. The encoded protein is CASSRLATGSGAGTDTQYF. The chain couples TRBV9 to TRBJ2-3; maybe TRBD2 (6 bases). The CDR3 runs 19 residues. CDR1 and CDR2 from the germline V gene are SGDLS and YYNGEE. Trimming took off 4 bases at V and 1 base at J, with 25 bases between the two ends. The whole variable domain, filled in from reference TRBV9 and TRBJ2-3, reads DSGVTQTPKHLITATGQRVTLRCSPRSGDLSVYWYQQSLDQGLQFLIQYYNGEERAKGNILERFSAQQFPDLHSELNLSSLELGDSALYFCASSRLATGSGAGTDTQYFGPGTRLTVL.

This rearrangement joins TRBV19 to TRBJ1-2; no definite D call. The CDR3 length is 14 residues. CDR1 is LNHDA and CDR2 is SQIVND in the germline V gene (reference sequence). CDR3 sequence (DNA): TGTGCTTCTTATGCCCCCACAGCCTACCGAGGCTACACCTTC. Translated, it gives CASYAPTAYRGYTF.

This chain connects TRBV2 to TRBJ2-5; a possible D gene is TRBD2 (5 bases). This CDR3 region has 13 residues. Trimming removed 6 bases at V and 2 bases at J, with 10 bases between. Per the germline V gene, CDR1 is SNHLY and CDR2 is FYNNEI. CDR3 in amino acids: CASRRGTQETQYF. DNA of the CDR3: TGTGCCAGCAGACGGGGAACTCAAGAGACCCAGTACTTC.

This rearrangement joins TRBV18 to TRBJ2-5, with no clear D. Trimming removed 0 bases at V and 1 base at J, with 6 bases between. The CDR3 consists of 14 residues. Germline V gene lookup returns CDR1 KGHSH and CDR2 LQKENI. CDR3 region: CASSPPSSQETQYF. For the CDR3, the DNA is TGTGCCAGCTCACCACCCTCTAGCCAAGAGACCCAGTACTTC.

This clone came up once. The genes are TRBV3-1 (or the pseudogene TRBV3-2) and TRBJ2-7, with 8 positions matching TRBD2. V lost 4 bases, J lost 4 bases, and 6 bases stayed unmatched. The CDR3 spans 14 residues. The germline CDR1 and CDR2 sequences are LGHDT and YNNKEL (reference sequence). In nucleotides, the CDR3 is TGTGCCAGCAGCCTCCGGCCGGGGGGGTACGAGCAGTACTTC. Its translation: CASSLRPGGYEQYF.

This chain connects TRBV27 to TRBJ2-5, with TRBD2 as a possible D gene (5 bases). V lost 5 bases to trimming and J lost 1 base, with 11 bases between them. CDR3 length: 14 residues. CDR1 is MNHEY and CDR2 is SMNVEV in the germline V gene (reference sequence). CDR3 nucleotide sequence: TGTGCCAGCAGTCTAATAGCGACCCAAGAGACCCAGTACTTC. Translation gives CASSLIATQETQYF.

This chain links TRBV6-2 or TRBV6-3 with TRBJ1-2, with 12 nucleotides matching TRBD1. Trimming at V came to 5 bases and at J to 8 bases, leaving 18 bases not matched to a gene. Germline assignment: CDR1 MNHEY and CDR2 SVGEGT. This CDR3 contains 18 residues. The CDR3 loop is CASSRAPGQGASINGYTF. Written as DNA, the CDR3 is TGTGCCAGCAGTCGGGCGCCGGGACAGGGGGCCTCCATAAACGGCTACACCTTC.

This sequence joins TRBV12-5 and TRBJ1-4; no clear D. In germline, CDR1 is LGHNT, CDR2 FRNRAP. The CDR3 is made up of 12 amino acids. Trimming took off 8 bases at V and 7 bases at J, with 11 bases between the two ends. The CDR3: CASKRDGEKLFF. For the CDR3, the DNA is TGTGCTAGTAAGAGGGATGGTGAAAAACTGTTTTTT.

This clone was seen more than once but under ten times. The chain recombines TRBV24-1 with TRBJ2-3, with D possibly being TRBD2 (5 bases). The CDR3 runs 12 residues. Germline V lookup: CDR1 KGHDR, CDR2 SFDVKD. Between the trimmed V and J ends, which lost 9 bases and 6 bases, there was a span of 12 bases. The CDR3 loop reads CATGVTGDTQYF. CDR3 DNA: TGTGCCACCGGGGTCACGGGGGATACGCAGTATTTT.

This clone was observed a single time. J is TRBJ1-4 and V is TRBV4-3; D gene unclear. This CDR3 spans 15 amino acids. The germline V gene has CDR1 LGHNA and CDR2 YSLEER. V gave up 0 bases and J gave up 8 bases, with 13 bases separating them. The CDR3, as DNA: TGCGCCAGCAGCCAAGAGACTGGGAGAGCGGAAAAACTGTTTTTT. Translating it yields CASSQETGRAEKLFF.

The rearrangement links TRBV28 to TRBJ2-1; 11 bases match TRBD2. There are 15 residues in the CDR3. The germline V gene encodes CDR1 MDHEN and CDR2 SYDVKM. The ends lost 3 bases at V and 2 bases at J; junction bases unmatched: 0. The CDR3, as DNA: TGTGCCAGCAGTTTTAGCGGGAGGGCCTACAATGAGCAGTTCTTC. Translated: CASSFSGRAYNEQFF.

The chain carries TRBV6-5 and TRBJ1-5; D is unclear. CDR1 is MNHEY and CDR2 is SVGAGI in the germline V gene. This CDR3 is built from 14 residues. Between the trimmed V and J ends, which lost 6 bases and 7 bases, there was a span of 16 bases. The CDR3 here is CASSPGRVGQPQHF. DNA for the CDR3: TGTGCCAGCAGCCCCGGGAGGGTAGGGCAGCCCCAGCATTTT.

V gene TRBV7-9 combines with J gene TRBJ1-4; 10 bases match TRBD1. Germline CDR1 reads SEHNR; CDR2 reads FQNEAQ (reference sequence). Unmatched junction bases numbered 13, after V lost 6 bases and J lost 6 bases. This CDR3 has 17 amino acids. The CDR3 reads CASSHGQGGQLDEKLFF. The CDR3 region has the DNA TGTGCCAGCAGTCATGGACAGGGGGGTCAATTGGATGAAAAACTGTTTTTT.